Here is one T cell receptor (beta chain) with its context. Antigen unknown. In blood CD8+ and CD4+ T cells, TCR beta underwent sequencing. As judged by recently defined diagnostic criteria, patients with Susac syndrome had definite or probable disease. Random hexamers were used to reverse transcribe roughly 0.45 to 1 ug of RNA. TCRdb reprocessed the immunoSEQ multiplex PCR reads via MiXCR and lists one record per CDR3 protein. Found here are approximately 25,000 distinct CDR3 sequences, 85% to 95% of them singletons; the top ten hold around 0.62%. This entry is derived from a study of CD8 T cells in Susac syndrome. Regarding the study as a whole: Among people with Susac, CD8+ clonal expansion was greatest in TEMRA cells and active patients.

The trim removed 5 bases at V and 4 bases at J, leaving 7 bases unmatched. CDR1 LNHNV and CDR2 YYDKDF come from the germline V gene (reference sequence). The CDR3 covers 15 residues. The receptor comes from a human donor with Susac syndrome. The sequenced material came from CD8+ T cells from PBMCs. The chain combines TRBV15 with TRBJ1-2; 10 positions match TRBD1. CDR3 nucleotide sequence: TGTGCCACCAGCGAGGGACAGGGGATTGTCTATGGCTACACCTTC. Amino acid sequence: CATSEGQGIVYGYTF.